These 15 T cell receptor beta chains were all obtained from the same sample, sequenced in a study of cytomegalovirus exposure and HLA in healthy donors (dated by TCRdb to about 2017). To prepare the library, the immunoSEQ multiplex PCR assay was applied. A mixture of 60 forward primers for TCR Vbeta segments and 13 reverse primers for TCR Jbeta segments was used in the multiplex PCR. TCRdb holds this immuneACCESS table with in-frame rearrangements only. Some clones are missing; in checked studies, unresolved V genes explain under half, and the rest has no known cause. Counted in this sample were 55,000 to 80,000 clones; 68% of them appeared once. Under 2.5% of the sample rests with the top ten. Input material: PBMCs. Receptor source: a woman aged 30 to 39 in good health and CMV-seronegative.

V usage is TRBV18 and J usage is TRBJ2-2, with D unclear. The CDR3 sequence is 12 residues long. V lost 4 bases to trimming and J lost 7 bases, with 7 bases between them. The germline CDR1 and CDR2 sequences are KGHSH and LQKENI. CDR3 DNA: TGTGCCAGCTCACACGGTAACGGGGAGCTGTTTTTT. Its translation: CASSHGNGELFF. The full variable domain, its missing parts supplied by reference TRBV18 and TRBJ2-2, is NAGVMQNPRHLVRRRGQEARLRCSPMKGHSHVYWYRQLPEEGLKFMVYLQKENIIDESGMPKERFSAEFPKEGPSILRIQQVVRGDSAAYFCASSHGNGELFFGEGSRLTVL.

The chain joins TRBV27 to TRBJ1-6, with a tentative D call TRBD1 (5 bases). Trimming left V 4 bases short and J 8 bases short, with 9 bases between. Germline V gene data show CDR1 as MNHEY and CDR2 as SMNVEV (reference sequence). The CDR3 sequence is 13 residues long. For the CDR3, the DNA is TGTGCCAGCAGTTGGGGCGTTGATTCACCCCTCCACTTT. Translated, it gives CASSWGVDSPLHF.

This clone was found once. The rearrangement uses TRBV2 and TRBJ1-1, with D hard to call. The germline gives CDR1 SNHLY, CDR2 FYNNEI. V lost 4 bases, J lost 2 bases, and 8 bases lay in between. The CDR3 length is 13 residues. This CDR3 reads CASSVAQNTEAFF. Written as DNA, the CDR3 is TGTGCCAGCAGTGTGGCCCAAAACACTGAAGCTTTCTTT.

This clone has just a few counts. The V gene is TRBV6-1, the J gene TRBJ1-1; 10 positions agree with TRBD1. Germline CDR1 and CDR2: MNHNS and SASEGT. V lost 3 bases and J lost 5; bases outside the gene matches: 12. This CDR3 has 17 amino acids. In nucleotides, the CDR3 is TGTGCCAGCAGTGACAGTTCTAGGACAGGGGGAAGGACTGAAGCTTTCTTT. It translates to CASSDSSRTGGRTEAFF.

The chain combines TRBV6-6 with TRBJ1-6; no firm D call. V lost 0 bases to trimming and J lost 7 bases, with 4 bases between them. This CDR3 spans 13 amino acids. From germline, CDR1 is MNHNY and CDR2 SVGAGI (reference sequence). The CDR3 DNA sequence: TGTGCCAGCAGTTACTCACAGAATTCACCCCTCCACTTT. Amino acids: CASSYSQNSPLHF.

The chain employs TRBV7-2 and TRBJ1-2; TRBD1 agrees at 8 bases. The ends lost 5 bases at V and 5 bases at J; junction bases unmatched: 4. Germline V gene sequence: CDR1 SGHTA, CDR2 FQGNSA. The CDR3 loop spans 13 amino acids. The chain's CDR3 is CASSQDRVYGYTF. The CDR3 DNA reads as TGTGCCAGCAGCCAGGACAGGGTGTATGGCTACACCTTC.

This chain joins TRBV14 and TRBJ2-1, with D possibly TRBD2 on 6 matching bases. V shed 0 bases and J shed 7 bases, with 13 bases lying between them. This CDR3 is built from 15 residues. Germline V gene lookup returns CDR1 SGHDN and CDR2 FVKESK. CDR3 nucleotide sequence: TGTGCCAGCAGCCAAGATCTGGCTAGCGAAAATGAGCAGTTCTTC. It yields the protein CASSQDLASENEQFF.

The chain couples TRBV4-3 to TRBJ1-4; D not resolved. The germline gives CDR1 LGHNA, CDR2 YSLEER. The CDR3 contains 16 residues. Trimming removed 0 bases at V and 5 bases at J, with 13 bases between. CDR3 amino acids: CASSQDLRERNEKLFF. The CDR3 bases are TGCGCCAGCAGCCAAGATCTTAGGGAGAGAAATGAAAAACTGTTTTTT.

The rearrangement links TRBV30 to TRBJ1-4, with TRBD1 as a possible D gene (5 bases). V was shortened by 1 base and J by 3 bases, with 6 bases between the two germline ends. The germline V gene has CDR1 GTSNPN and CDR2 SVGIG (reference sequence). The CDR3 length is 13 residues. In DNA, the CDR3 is TGTGCCTGGAGTGAGGGGCCTAATGAAAAACTGTTTTTT. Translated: CAWSEGPNEKLFF.

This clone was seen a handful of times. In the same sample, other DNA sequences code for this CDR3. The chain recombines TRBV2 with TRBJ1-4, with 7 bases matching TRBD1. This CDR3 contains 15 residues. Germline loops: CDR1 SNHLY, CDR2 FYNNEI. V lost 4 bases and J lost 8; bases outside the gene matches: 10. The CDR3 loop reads CASSAKRGTDEKLFF. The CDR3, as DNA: TGTGCCAGCAGTGCGAAGAGGGGGACAGACGAAAAACTGTTTTTT.

Written as DNA, the CDR3 is TGCGCCAGCAGCTCTAGACAGGGAACAGATACGCAGTATTTT. Translation: CASSSRQGTDTQYF. V is TRBV5-1 and J is TRBJ2-3; TRBD1 matches at 7 bases. The germline V gene encodes CDR1 SGHRS and CDR2 YFSETQ. This CDR3 comprises 14 residues. J lost 3 bases, V lost 3 bases, and 4 bases had no gene match.

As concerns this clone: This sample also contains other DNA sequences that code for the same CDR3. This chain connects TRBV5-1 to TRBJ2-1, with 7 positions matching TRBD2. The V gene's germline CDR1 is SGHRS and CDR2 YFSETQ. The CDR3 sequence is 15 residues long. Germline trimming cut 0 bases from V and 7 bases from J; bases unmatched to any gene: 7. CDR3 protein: CASSLGRGGGNEQFF. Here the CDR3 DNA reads TGCGCCAGCAGCTTGGGTCGCGGGGGAGGGAATGAGCAGTTCTTC.

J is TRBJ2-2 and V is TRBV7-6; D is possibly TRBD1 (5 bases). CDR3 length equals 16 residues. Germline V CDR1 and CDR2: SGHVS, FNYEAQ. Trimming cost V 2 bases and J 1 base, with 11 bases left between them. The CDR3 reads CASSLSRALNTGELFF. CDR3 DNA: TGTGCCAGCAGCTTATCCAGGGCATTGAACACCGGGGAGCTGTTTTTT.

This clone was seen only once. The CDR3, as DNA: TGTGCCAGCAGCCCGAACGGAGCAGATACGCAGTATTTT. It codes for CASSPNGADTQYF. This chain joins TRBV7-2 and TRBJ2-3, with D unresolved. This CDR3 comprises 13 residues. Germline-derived CDR1 and CDR2 are SGHTA and FQGNSA. Trimming left V 5 bases short and J 4 bases short, with 10 bases between.

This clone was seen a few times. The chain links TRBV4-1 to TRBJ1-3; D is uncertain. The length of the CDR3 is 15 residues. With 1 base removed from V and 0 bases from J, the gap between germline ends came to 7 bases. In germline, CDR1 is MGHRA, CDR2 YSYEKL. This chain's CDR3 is CASSQALYSGNTIYF. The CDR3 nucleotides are TGCGCCAGCAGCCAAGCACTCTACTCTGGAAACACCATATATTTT.